This T cell receptor beta chain is from a study of blood T cell repertoires in COVID-19. Background on the study: Some COVID-19 samples were acute and others convalescent; all came from the United States, Italy and Spain. Sample material is recorded as cDNA or gDNA derived from T cells, B-cell-depleted T cells, or PBMCs.

Per the original methods: Reference gene primer amplification gave nucleated cell count estimates. Clones were read by immunoSEQ multiplex PCR, and TCRdb kept only the in-frame ones, dropping some. V, J and clone size are taken as reported in that table, and D and trimming were inferred from the DNA itself. The table includes some 97,000 clones, almost 80% detected once. With 5 bases removed from V and 2 bases from J, the gap between germline ends came to 12 bases. The length of the CDR3 is 14 residues. The germline V gene encodes CDR1 MNHEY and CDR2 SMNVEV (reference sequence). This receptor was identified in a woman in her seventies with acute or convalescent COVID-19. The chain carries TRBV27 and TRBJ1-1; D uncertain. The sample was peripheral blood. The CDR3 sequence: CASSPSRLNTEAFF. CDR3 DNA sequence: TGTGCCAGCAGTCCAAGCCGACTAAACACTGAAGCTTTCTTT.